These 18 T cell receptor beta chains came from one sample sequenced in a study of OX40 agonist ivuxolimab in advanced cancers. Some clones are missing from TCRdb's copy, which holds only in-frame ones; the method was immunoSEQ multiplex PCR. The profile covers roughly 80,000 clones, with approximately 83% appearing a single time and 1.5% to 2% taken by the ten largest. Sample: CD4+ or CD8+ T cells sorted from blood, taken in a trial of the OX40 agonist ivuxolimab. The receptors were sampled from an adult with an advanced solid tumor such as melanoma, head and neck, liver or kidney cancer.

The V gene is TRBV7-9, the J gene TRBJ2-1, with TRBD2 matching over 9 bases. Trimming at V came to 7 bases and at J to 7 bases, leaving 14 bases not matched to a gene. The germline gives CDR1 SEHNR, CDR2 FQNEAQ (reference sequence). The CDR3 contains 16 residues. CDR3 nucleotides: TGTGCCAGCACCAAAAGCTTAGCGGGAGTGAGTAATGAGCAGTTCTTC. Translating it yields CASTKSLAGVSNEQFF.

The V call is TRBV7-2, the J call TRBJ2-3, with TRBD1 matching over 7 bases. The CDR3 contains 14 residues. V shed 5 bases, J shed 6 bases, and the junction held 8 bases outside the gene matches. Germline lookup yields CDR1 SGHTA and CDR2 FQGNSA. Here the CDR3 DNA reads TGTGCCAGCAGCCAAAACAGGGGAGCGGATACGCAGTATTTT. Translation: CASSQNRGADTQYF.

The gene calls are TRBV27 and TRBJ2-1; 7 bases align to TRBD2. Per the germline V gene, CDR1 is MNHEY and CDR2 is SMNVEV (reference sequence). The V and J ends lost 7 bases and 3 bases, in that order; junction bases with no gene match: 9. The CDR3 contains 15 residues. CDR3 sequence reads: CASTSLADLYNEQFF. The CDR3 DNA is TGTGCCAGCACTTCTCTAGCGGATCTCTACAATGAGCAGTTCTTC.

The gene calls are TRBV19 and TRBJ1-3; D ambiguous. Per germline, CDR1 LNHDA and CDR2 SQIVND (reference sequence). The V end was cut by 10 bases, the J end by 4 bases, with 17 bases between. This CDR3 contains 14 residues. The CDR3 loop reads CATAADTPGNTIYF. In DNA, the CDR3 is TGTGCCACGGCCGCCGACACGCCCGGAAACACCATATATTTT.

This chain uses TRBV4-2 with TRBJ2-7, with D maybe TRBD2 (6 bases). The V and J ends lost 4 bases and 2 bases respectively, with 30 bases between them. CDR3 length: 20 amino acids. CDR1 and CDR2 (germline): LGHNA, YNFKEQ. This CDR3 is CASSLIPNYGGDQRTYEQYF. The CDR3 DNA follows: TGTGCCAGCAGCCTCATTCCCAACTACGGAGGGGATCAGCGGACCTACGAGCAGTACTTC.

This clone appeared once. The chain has TRBV7-6 and TRBJ2-2, with D possibly being TRBD2 (6 bases). This CDR3 is built from 16 residues. Germline CDR1 reads SGHVS; CDR2 reads FNYEAQ. V shed 1 base and J shed 2 bases, with 11 bases lying between them. The CDR3 loop reads CASSLGLAKNTGELFF. The DNA for the CDR3 is TGTGCCAGCAGCTTAGGGCTAGCGAAAAACACCGGGGAGCTGTTTTTT.

This chain connects TRBV7-3 to TRBJ2-1, with 7 bases fitting TRBD1. This CDR3 region has 14 residues. After removal of 5 bases from V and 10 bases from J, the junction contained 11 bases not matched to a gene. Germline CDR1 SGHTA, CDR2 FQGTGA. CDR3 protein: CASSPRQGIGEQFF. As DNA, the CDR3 is TGTGCCAGCAGCCCGAGACAGGGCATCGGGGAGCAGTTCTTC.

The chain is built from TRBV5-6 and TRBJ1-4; TRBD1 matches at 10 bases. Germline CDR1 and CDR2: SGHDT and YYEEEE. The CDR3 runs to 17 residues. The V and J ends lost 3 bases and 5 bases, in that order; junction bases with no gene match: 10. CDR3 residues: CASSWSRDRGGNEKLFF. The CDR3 nucleotides are TGTGCCAGCAGCTGGTCCCGGGACAGGGGCGGGAATGAAAAACTGTTTTTT.

J is TRBJ1-1 and V is TRBV7-3; no clear D gene. The CDR3 runs to 13 residues. Germline V gene sequence: CDR1 SGHTA, CDR2 FQGTGA. Trimming left V 3 bases short and J 1 base short, with 6 bases between. CDR3 nucleotide sequence: TGTGCCAGCAGCTTGACGCAGAACACTGAAGCTTTCTTT. Its protein product is CASSLTQNTEAFF.

This chain connects TRBV28 to TRBJ1-2, with D hard to call. The CDR3 runs to 13 residues. Germline CDR1 MDHEN, CDR2 SYDVKM. With 5 bases removed from V and 0 bases from J, the gap between germline ends came to 7 bases. CDR3 DNA: TGTGCCAGCAGTGTAACCCCTAACTATGGCTACACCTTC. It codes for CASSVTPNYGYTF.

The chain uses TRBV30 and TRBJ1-2; no reliable D call. The germline gives CDR1 GTSNPN, CDR2 SVGIG (reference sequence). This CDR3 is 14 amino acids long. Trimming took off 2 bases at V and 7 bases at J, with 17 bases between the two ends. The CDR3 loop reads CAWSPSAASGGYTF. The CDR3, as DNA: TGTGCCTGGAGTCCGTCAGCAGCGTCGGGTGGCTACACCTTC.

The gene calls are TRBV6-5 and TRBJ1-1; TRBD1 might be the D (6 bases). There are 13 residues in the CDR3. Looked up from germline, CDR1 is MNHEY and CDR2 is SVGAGI. Trimming took 7 bases from V and 5 from J, leaving 14 bases between them. Here the CDR3 reads CASNPTGQTEAFF. CDR3 nucleotide sequence: TGTGCCAGCAACCCGACAGGACAAACTGAAGCTTTCTTT.

This CDR3 is CATSREKTPTYEQYF. The CDR3 DNA follows: TGTGCCACCAGCAGAGAGAAAACACCGACCTACGAGCAGTACTTC. V and J are TRBV15 and TRBJ2-7; no clear D gene. The length of the CDR3 is 15 residues. Germline V gives CDR1 LNHNV, CDR2 YYDKDF (reference sequence). The ends were cut back, 0 bases at V and 2 bases at J, with 11 bases in the middle.

V and J are TRBV7-3 and TRBJ1-1; D not certain. V was shortened by 4 bases and J by 2 bases, with 8 bases between the two germline ends. Germline V gene sequence: CDR1 SGHTA, CDR2 FQGTGA. This CDR3 region has 13 residues. The CDR3 nucleotides read TGTGCCAGCAGCTACCAGTTCAACACTGAAGCTTTCTTT. Translation gives CASSYQFNTEAFF.

The rearrangement joins TRBV11-2 to TRBJ1-4, with TRBD1 identical over 10 bases. Germline V lookup: CDR1 SGHAT, CDR2 FQNNGV. With V trimmed by 5 bases and J by 9 bases, 9 bases remained unmatched. CDR3 length: 15 residues. CDR3 DNA sequence: TGTGCCAGCAGCCCCGGACAGGGGGAGGGTAAAAAACTGTTTTTT. It encodes CASSPGQGEGKKLFF.

The V and J genes are TRBV18 and TRBJ1-1, with 9 bases identical to TRBD1. V lost 8 bases to trimming and J lost 1 base; unmatched junction nucleotides: 5. CDR1 and CDR2 from the germline V gene are KGHSH and LQKENI. This CDR3 has 14 residues. This CDR3 reads CASTQQGANTEAFF. The CDR3 region has the DNA TGTGCCAGCACGCAACAGGGGGCGAACACTGAAGCTTTCTTT.

The gene calls are TRBV6-5 and TRBJ2-1, with D perhaps matching TRBD1 or TRBD2 (5 bases each). With 7 bases removed from V and 8 bases from J, the gap between germline ends came to 15 bases. The CDR3 loop spans 13 amino acids. Per the germline V gene, CDR1 is MNHEY and CDR2 is SVGAGI. The chain's CDR3 is CASTGRSFDEQFF. CDR3 in DNA: TGTGCCAGCACGGGGCGGAGTTTCGATGAGCAGTTCTTC.

In its sample, this clone was seen once. The chain recombines TRBV27 with TRBJ2-1; TRBD2 matches 12 bases. Germline CDR1 MNHEY, CDR2 SMNVEV (reference sequence). V was clipped by 8 bases and J by 4 bases; unmatched bases: 9. The CDR3 totals 16 residues. The CDR3 nucleotides read TGTGCCAGCGGACGGACTAGCGGGATAGGTTACAATGAGCAGTTCTTC. This codes for CASGRTSGIGYNEQFF.